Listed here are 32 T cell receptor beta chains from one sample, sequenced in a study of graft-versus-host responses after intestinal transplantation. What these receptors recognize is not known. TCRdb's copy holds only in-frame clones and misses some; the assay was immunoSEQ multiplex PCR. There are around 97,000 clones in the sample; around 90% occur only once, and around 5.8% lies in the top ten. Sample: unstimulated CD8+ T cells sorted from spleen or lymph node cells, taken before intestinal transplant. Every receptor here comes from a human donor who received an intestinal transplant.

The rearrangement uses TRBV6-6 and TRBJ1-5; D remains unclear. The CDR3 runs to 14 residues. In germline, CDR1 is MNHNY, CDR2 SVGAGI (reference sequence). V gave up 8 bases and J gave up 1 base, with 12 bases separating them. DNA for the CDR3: TGTGCCAGCCACCCCGGGCTGAGCAATCAGCCCCAGCATTTT. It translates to CASHPGLSNQPQHF.

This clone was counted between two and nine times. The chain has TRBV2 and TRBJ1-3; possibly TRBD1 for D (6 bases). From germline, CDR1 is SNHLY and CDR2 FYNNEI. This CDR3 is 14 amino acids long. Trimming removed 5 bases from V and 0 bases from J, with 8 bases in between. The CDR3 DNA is TGTGCCAGCAGTATGGACAGCTCTGGAAACACCATATATTTT. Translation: CASSMDSSGNTIYF.

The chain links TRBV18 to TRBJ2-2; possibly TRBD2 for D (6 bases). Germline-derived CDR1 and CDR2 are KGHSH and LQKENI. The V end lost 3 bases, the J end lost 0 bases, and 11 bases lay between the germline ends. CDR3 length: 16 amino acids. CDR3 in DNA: TGTGCCAGCTCACCTGCTAGCGAGGCGAACACCGGGGAGCTGTTTTTT. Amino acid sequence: CASSPASEANTGELFF.

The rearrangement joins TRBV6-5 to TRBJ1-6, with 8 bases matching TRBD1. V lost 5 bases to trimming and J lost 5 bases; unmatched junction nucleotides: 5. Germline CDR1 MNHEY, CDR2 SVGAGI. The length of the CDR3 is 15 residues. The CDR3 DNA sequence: TGTGCCAGCAGTATGGACAGGGCCGATAATTCACCCCTCCACTTT. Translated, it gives CASSMDRADNSPLHF.

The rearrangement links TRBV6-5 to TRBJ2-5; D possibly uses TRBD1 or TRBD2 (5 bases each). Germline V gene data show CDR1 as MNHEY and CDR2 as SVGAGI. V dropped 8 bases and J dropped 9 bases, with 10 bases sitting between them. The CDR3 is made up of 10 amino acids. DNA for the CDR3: TGTGCCAGCGGGACCAGGGCCCAGTACTTC. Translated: CASGTRAQYF.

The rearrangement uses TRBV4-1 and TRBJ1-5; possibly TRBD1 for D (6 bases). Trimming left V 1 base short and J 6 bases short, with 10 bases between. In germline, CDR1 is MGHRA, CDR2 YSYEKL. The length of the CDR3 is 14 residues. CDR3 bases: TGCGCCAGCAGCCAAGTAGGGGGGACTCAGCCCCAGCATTTT. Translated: CASSQVGGTQPQHF.

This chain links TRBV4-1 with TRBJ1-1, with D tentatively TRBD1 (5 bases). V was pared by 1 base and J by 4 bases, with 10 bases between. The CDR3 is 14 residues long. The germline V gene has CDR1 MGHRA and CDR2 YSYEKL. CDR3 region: CASSQAGGTTEAFF. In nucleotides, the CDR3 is TGCGCCAGCAGCCAAGCGGGGGGGACCACTGAAGCTTTCTTT.

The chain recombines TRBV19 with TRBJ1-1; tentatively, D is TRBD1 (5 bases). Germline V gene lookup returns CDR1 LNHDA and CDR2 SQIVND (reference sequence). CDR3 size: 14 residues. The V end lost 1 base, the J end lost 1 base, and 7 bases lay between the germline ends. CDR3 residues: CASSIGDRNTEAFF. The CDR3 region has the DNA TGTGCCAGTAGTATAGGCGACAGGAACACTGAAGCTTTCTTT.

The CDR3 coding sequence is TGTGCCAGTAGTGTAATCCTCCGGGACAGCTATAGCCAGGGAAACATTCAGTACTTC. It codes for CASSVILRDSYSQGNIQYF. V gene TRBV19 combines with J gene TRBJ2-4, with TRBD1 identical over 7 bases. V lost 5 bases and J lost 6; bases outside the gene matches: 22. Germline lookup yields CDR1 LNHDA and CDR2 SQIVND (reference sequence). The CDR3 has 19 residues.

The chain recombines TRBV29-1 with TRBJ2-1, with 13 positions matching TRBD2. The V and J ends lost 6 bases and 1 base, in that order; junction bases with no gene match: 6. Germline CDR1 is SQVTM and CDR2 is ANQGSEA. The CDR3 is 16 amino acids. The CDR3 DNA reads TGCAGCGTGTCCGGACTAGCGGGGGAATCCTACAATGAGCAGTTCTTC. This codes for CSVSGLAGESYNEQFF.

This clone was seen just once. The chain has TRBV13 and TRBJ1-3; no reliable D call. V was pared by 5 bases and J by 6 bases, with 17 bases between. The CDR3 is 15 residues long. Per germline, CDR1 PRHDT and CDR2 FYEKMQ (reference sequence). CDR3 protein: CASSPTSGNLNTIYF. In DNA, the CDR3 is TGTGCCAGCAGCCCAACTTCGGGGAATCTAAACACCATATATTTT.

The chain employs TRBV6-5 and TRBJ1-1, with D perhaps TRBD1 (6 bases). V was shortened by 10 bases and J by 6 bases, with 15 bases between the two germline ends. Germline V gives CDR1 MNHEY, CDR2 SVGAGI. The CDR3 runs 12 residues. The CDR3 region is CATVGAAAEAFF. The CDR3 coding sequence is TGTGCCACGGTGGGGGCGGCCGCTGAAGCTTTCTTT.

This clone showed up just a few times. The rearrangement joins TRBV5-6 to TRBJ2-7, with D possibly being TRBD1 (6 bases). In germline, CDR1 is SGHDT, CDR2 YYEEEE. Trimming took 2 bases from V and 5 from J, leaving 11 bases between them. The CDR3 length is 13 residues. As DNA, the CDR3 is TGTGCCAGCAGCTTTGGGCAGGGGCACGAGCAGTACTTC. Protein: CASSFGQGHEQYF.

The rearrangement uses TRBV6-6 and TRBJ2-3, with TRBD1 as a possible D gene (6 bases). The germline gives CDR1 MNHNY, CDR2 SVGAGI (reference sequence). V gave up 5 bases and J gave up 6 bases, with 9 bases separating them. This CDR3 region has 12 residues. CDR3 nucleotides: TGTGCCAGCAGTGCAGGGGAGGATACGCAGTATTTT. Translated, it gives CASSAGEDTQYF.

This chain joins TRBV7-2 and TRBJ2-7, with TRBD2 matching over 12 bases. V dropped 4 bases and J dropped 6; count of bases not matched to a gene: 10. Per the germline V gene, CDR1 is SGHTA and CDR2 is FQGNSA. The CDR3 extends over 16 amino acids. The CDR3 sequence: CASSWWTSGEDGEQYF. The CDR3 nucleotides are TGTGCCAGCAGCTGGTGGACTAGCGGGGAGGATGGCGAGCAGTACTTC.

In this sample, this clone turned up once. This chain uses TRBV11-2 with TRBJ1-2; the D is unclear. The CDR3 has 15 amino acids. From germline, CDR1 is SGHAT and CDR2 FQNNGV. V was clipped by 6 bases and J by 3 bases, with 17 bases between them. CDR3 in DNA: TGTGCCAGCAGATACGGACCCGATCTCCACTATGGCTACACCTTC. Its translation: CASRYGPDLHYGYTF.

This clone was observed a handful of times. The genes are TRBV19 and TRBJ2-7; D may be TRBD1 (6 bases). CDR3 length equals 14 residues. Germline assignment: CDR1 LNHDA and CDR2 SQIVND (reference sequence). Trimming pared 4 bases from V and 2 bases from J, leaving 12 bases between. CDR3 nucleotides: TGTGCCAGTAGTAAACACAGGGAAGCCTACGAGCAGTACTTC. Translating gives CASSKHREAYEQYF.

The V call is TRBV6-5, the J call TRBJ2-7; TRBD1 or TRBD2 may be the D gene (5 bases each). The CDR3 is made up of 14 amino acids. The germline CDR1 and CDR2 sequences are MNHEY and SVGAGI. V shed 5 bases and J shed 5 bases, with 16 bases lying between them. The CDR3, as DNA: TGTGCCAGCAGTGACAGAGGGTGGGGCGACGAGCAGTACTTC. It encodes CASSDRGWGDEQYF.

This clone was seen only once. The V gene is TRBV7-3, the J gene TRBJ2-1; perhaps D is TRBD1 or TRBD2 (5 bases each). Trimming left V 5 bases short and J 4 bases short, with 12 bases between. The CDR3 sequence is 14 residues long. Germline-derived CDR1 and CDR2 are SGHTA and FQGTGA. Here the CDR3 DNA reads TGTGCCAGCAGCAAGTGGGGGATTTACAATGAGCAGTTCTTC. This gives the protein CASSKWGIYNEQFF.

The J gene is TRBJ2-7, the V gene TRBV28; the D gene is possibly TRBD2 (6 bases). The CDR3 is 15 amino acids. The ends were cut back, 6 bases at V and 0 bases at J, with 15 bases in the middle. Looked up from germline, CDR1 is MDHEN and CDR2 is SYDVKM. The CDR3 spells CASSFEGGTSYEQYF. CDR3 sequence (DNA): TGTGCCAGCAGCTTCGAAGGCGGGACCTCCTACGAGCAGTACTTC.

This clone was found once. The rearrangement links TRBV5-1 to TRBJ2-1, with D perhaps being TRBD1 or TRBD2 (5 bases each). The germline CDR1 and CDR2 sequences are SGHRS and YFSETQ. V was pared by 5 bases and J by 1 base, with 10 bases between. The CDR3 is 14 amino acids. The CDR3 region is CASSLRGSYNEQFF. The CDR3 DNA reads TGCGCCAGCAGTCTGAGGGGATCCTACAATGAGCAGTTCTTC.

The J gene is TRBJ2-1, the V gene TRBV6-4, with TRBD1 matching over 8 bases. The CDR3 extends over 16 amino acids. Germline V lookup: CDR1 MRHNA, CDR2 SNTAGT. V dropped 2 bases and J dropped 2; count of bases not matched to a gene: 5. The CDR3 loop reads CASSDVGQGTYNEQFF. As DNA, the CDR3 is TGTGCCAGCAGTGACGTCGGACAGGGTACCTACAATGAGCAGTTCTTC.

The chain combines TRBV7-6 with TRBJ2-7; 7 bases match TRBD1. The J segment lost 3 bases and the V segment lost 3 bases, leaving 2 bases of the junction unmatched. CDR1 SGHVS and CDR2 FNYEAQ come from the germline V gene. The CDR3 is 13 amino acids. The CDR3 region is CASSFGTVYEQYF. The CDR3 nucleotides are TGTGCCAGCAGCTTTGGGACAGTCTACGAGCAGTACTTC.

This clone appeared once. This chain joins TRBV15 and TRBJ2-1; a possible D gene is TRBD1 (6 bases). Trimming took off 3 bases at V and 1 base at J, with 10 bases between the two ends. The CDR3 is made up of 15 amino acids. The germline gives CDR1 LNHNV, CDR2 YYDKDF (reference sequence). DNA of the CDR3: TGTGCCACCAGCAGGGACCAGGGGTCCTACAATGAGCAGTTCTTC. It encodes CATSRDQGSYNEQFF.

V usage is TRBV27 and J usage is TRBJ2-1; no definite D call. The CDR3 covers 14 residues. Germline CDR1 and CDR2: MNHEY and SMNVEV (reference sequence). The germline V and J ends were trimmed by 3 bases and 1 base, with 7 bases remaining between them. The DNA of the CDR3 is TGTGCCAGCAGTTTCGGCGGTTCCTACAATGAGCAGTTCTTC. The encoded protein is CASSFGGSYNEQFF.

Written as DNA, the CDR3 is TGTGCCAGCAGGTTTGGGGGAGGGACTCAAGAGACCCAGTACTTC. Amino acid sequence: CASRFGGGTQETQYF. This sequence joins TRBV7-2 and TRBJ2-5; 7 nucleotides line up with TRBD2. CDR1 and CDR2 from the germline V gene are SGHTA and FQGNSA. The CDR3 covers 15 residues. The trim removed 6 bases at V and 2 bases at J, leaving 9 bases unmatched.

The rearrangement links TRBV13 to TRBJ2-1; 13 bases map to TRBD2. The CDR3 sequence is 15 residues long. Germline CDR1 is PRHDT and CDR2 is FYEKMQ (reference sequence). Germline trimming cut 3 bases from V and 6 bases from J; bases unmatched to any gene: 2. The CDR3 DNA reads TGTGCCAGCAGCTTGGGACTAGCGGGGATCAATGAGCAGTTCTTC. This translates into CASSLGLAGINEQFF.

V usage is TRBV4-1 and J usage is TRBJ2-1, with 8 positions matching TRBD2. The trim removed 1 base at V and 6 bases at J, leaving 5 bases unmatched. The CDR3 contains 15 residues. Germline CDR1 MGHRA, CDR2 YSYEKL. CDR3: CASSQVPGGPNEQFF. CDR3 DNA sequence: TGCGCCAGCAGCCAAGTTCCGGGAGGGCCCAATGAGCAGTTCTTC.

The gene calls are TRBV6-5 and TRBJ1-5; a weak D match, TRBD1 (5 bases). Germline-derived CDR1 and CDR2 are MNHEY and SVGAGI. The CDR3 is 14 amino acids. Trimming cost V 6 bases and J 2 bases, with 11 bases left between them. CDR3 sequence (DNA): TGTGCCAGCAGGAACAGGAGGGGCAATCAGCCCCAGCATTTT. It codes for CASRNRRGNQPQHF.

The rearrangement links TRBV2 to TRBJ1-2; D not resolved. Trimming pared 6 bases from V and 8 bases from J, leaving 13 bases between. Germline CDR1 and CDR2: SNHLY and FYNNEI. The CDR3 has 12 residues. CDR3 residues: CASRGGLGGYTF. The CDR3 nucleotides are TGTGCCAGCAGGGGAGGCCTGGGAGGCTACACCTTC.

CDR3 region: CASSSRTITDTQYF. Written as DNA, the CDR3 is TGTGCCAGCAGCTCGAGGACTATCACGGATACGCAGTATTTT. The J gene is TRBJ2-3, the V gene TRBV7-6; the D gene is possibly TRBD2 (6 bases). The V end was cut by 4 bases, the J end by 6 bases, with 14 bases between. Germline assignment: CDR1 SGHVS and CDR2 FNYEAQ. The CDR3 has 14 amino acids.

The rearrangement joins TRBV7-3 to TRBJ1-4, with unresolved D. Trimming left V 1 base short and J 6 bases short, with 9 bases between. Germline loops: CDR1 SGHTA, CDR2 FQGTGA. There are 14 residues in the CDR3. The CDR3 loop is CASSLIQRDEKLFF. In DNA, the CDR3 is TGTGCCAGCAGCTTAATCCAGAGGGATGAAAAACTGTTTTTT.